Presented here are 13 T cell receptor beta chains from one specimen sequenced in a study of T cells of healthy individuals. MiXCR, applied by TCRdb to the 5' RACE reads, yields one record per CDR3 protein. The sample has about 96,000 distinct CDR3 sequences, around 17% seen once. These receptors originate from a human donor in good health.

The rearrangement joins TRBV10-3 to TRBJ1-1, with D perhaps TRBD1 (5 bases). Germline V gives CDR1 ENHRY, CDR2 SYGVKD. Trimming took 10 bases from V and 1 from J, leaving 13 bases between them. The CDR3 runs to 13 residues. Written as DNA, the CDR3 is TGTGCCACCCATGGGGGGTCGAACACTGAAGCTTTCTTT. Translated: CATHGGSNTEAFF.

For this clonotype: This may arise from a read error, as a much more abundant clone is one base away. The V gene is TRBV4-2, the J gene TRBJ2-7; TRBD2 aligns across 7 bases. Germline CDR1 is LGHNA and CDR2 is YNFKEQ. The CDR3 contains 16 residues. CDR3 DNA: TGTGCCAGCAACCAAGAGGGGCTAGCGGTTTCCTACGAGCAGTACTTC. Amino acid sequence: CASNQEGLAVSYEQYF.

The J gene is TRBJ1-2, the V gene TRBV9; 7 positions agree with TRBD1. CDR1 is SGDLS and CDR2 is YYNGEE in the germline V gene. This CDR3 is built from 16 residues. The ends lost 0 bases at V and 4 bases at J; junction bases unmatched: 9. The CDR3 nucleotides read TGTGCCAGCAGCGTAGAGGGGGCGGACTCCATCTATGGCTACACCTTC. Encoded protein: CASSVEGADSIYGYTF. Full variable domain (missing parts from reference TRBV9 and TRBJ1-2): DSGVTQTPKHLITATGQRVTLRCSPRSGDLSVYWYQQSLDQGLQFLIQYYNGEERAKGNILERFSAQQFPDLHSELNLSSLELGDSALYFCASSVEGADSIYGYTFGSGTRLTVV.

This clonotype was counted many times. The chain joins TRBV7-2 to TRBJ1-2; weak D call: TRBD1 (5 bases). CDR1 and CDR2 from the germline V gene are SGHTA and FQGNSA. Trimming took off 5 bases at V and 7 bases at J, with 14 bases between the two ends. CDR3 size: 13 residues. This CDR3 is CASSPGEARGYTF. The CDR3 region has the DNA TGTGCCAGCAGCCCGGGGGAGGCCCGTGGCTACACCTTC.

The DNA for the CDR3 is TGTGCCAGCAGCCAACCCAGTCCGCTTCAAGAGACCCAGTACTTC. Translation gives CASSQPSPLQETQYF. J is TRBJ2-5 and V is TRBV14; D unclear. Germline V gives CDR1 SGHDN, CDR2 FVKESK. This CDR3 has 15 amino acids. Trimming took off 2 bases at V and 2 bases at J, with 12 bases between the two ends.

Only a few counts were recorded for this clonotype. This chain uses TRBV4-2 with TRBJ2-5, with 7 bases aligning to TRBD1. V dropped 4 bases and J dropped 5; count of bases not matched to a gene: 16. CDR1 and CDR2 from the germline V gene are LGHNA and YNFKEQ. There are 17 residues in the CDR3. The CDR3 protein is CASSPSPSGQPFETQYF. The CDR3 DNA reads as TGTGCCAGCAGCCCTTCGCCCTCGGGACAGCCTTTTGAGACCCAGTACTTC.

Written as DNA, the CDR3 is TGTGCCAGCAGCTTACCGGGACAGGAAAAAGGAAAACTGTTTTTT. Its translation: CASSLPGQEKGKLFF. The chain recombines TRBV7-9 with TRBJ1-4, with 8 positions matching TRBD1. Germline lookup yields CDR1 SEHNR and CDR2 FQNEAQ (reference sequence). V shed 2 bases and J 10 bases; nucleotides not matched to a gene: 9. The CDR3 has 15 residues.

This clonotype has a count of ten or more. The chain is built from TRBV9 and TRBJ1-1; 8 nucleotides line up with TRBD1. Looked up from germline, CDR1 is SGDLS and CDR2 is YYNGEE. The CDR3 contains 15 residues. The V gene end was trimmed by 3 bases and the J gene end by 1 base; junction bases not matched to a gene: 5. The DNA of the CDR3 is TGTGCCAGCAGCGAGGGGACAGGCTCGAACACTGAAGCTTTCTTT. Its protein product is CASSEGTGSNTEAFF.

This clonotype was seen repeatedly, ten times or more. V gene TRBV12-3 or TRBV12-4 combines with J gene TRBJ1-4; D may be TRBD1 (5 bases). The CDR3 is made up of 16 amino acids. V was clipped by 2 bases and J by 12 bases, with 22 bases between them. CDR3 coding DNA: TGTGCCAGCAGTTTACTATTCGGCGGTCCAGTAGGGGAACTGTTTTTT. Protein product: CASSLLFGGPVGELFF.

V usage is TRBV7-2 and J usage is TRBJ2-3; D may be TRBD1 (6 bases). The CDR3 runs 14 residues. The V gene lost 4 bases and the J gene lost 0 bases, with 8 bases spanning the gap. Germline lookup yields CDR1 SGHTA and CDR2 FQGNSA. The CDR3 DNA reads as TGTGCCAGCAGCTCAGGGGCTAGCACAGATACGCAGTATTTT. Protein sequence: CASSSGASTDTQYF.

This clonotype turned up a few times. The chain joins TRBV10-3 to TRBJ1-4; the D is unclear. Per the germline V gene, CDR1 is ENHRY and CDR2 is SYGVKD. This CDR3 comprises 11 residues. Between the trimmed V and J ends, which lost 3 bases and 8 bases, there was a span of 4 bases. CDR3 protein: CAISDREKLFF. CDR3 nucleotides: TGTGCCATCAGTGATCGGGAAAAACTGTTTTTT.

The rearrangement joins TRBV28 to TRBJ1-5; no definite D call. From germline, CDR1 is MDHEN and CDR2 SYDVKM. With 3 bases removed from V and 3 bases from J, the gap between germline ends came to 9 bases. The CDR3 runs 14 residues. The CDR3 loop reads CASSFSSYNQPQHF. CDR3 nucleotide sequence: TGTGCCAGCAGTTTTTCCAGTTACAATCAGCCCCAGCATTTT.

This clonotype was counted only a few times. Written as DNA, the CDR3 is TGTGCCAGCAGCAATCGTGAGGAACCAGCCTACGAGCAGTACTTC. This sequence encodes CASSNREEPAYEQYF. V and J are TRBV6-5 and TRBJ2-7, with D hard to call. This CDR3 comprises 15 residues. Germline V gene data show CDR1 as MNHEY and CDR2 as SVGAGI. V was pared by 6 bases and J by 2 bases, with 17 bases between.